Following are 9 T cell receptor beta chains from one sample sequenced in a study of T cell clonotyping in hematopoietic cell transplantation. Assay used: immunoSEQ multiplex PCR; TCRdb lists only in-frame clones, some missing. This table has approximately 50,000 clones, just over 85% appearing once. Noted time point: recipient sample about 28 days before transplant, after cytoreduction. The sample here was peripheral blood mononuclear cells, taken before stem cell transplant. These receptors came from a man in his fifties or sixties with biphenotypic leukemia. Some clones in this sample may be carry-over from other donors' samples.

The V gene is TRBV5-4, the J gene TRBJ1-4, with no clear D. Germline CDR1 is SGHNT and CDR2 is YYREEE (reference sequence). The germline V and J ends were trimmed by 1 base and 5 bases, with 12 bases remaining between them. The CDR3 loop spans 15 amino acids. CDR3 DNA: TGTGCCAGCAGCTTGTCAGGCAGCCTAAATGAAAAACTGTTTTTT. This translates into CASSLSGSLNEKLFF.

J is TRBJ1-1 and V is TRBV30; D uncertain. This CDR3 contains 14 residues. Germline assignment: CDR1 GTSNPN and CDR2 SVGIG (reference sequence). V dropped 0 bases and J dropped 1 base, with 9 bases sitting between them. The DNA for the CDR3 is TGTGCCTGGAGTGTAAGAGATCCGAACACTGAAGCTTTCTTT. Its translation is CAWSVRDPNTEAFF.

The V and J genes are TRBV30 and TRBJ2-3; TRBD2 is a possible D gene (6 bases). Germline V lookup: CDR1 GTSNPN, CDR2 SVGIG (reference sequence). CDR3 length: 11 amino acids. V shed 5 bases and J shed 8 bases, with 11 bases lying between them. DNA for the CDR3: TGTGCCTGGTTACGGCGGGGTACGCAGTATTTT. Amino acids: CAWLRRGTQYF.

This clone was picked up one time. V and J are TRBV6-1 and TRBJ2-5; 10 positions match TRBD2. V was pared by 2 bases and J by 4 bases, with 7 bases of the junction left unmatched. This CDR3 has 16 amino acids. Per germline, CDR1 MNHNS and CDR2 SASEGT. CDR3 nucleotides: TGTGCCAGCAGTGAATTAGCGGGAGGAGGGTCAGAGACCCAGTACTTC. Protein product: CASSELAGGGSETQYF.

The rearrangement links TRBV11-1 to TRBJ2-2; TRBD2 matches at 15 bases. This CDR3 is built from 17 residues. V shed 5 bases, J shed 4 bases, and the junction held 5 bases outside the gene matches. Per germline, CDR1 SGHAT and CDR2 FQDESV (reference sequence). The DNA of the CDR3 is TGTGCCAGCAGCGGAGGGACTAGCGGGGGGTCCACCGGGGAGCTGTTTTTT. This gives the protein CASSGGTSGGSTGELFF.

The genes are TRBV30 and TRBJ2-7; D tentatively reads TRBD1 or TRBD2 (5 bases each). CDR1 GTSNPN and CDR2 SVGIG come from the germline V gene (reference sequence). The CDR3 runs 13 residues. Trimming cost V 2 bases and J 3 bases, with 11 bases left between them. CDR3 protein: CAWSRGPNYEQYF. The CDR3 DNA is TGTGCCTGGAGTAGGGGACCGAACTACGAGCAGTACTTC.

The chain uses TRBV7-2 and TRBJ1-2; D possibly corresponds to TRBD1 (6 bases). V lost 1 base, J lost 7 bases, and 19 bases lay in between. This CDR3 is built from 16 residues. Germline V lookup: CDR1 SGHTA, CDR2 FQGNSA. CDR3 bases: TGTGCCAGCAGCTTAGGATCTTCCGGGGGCAAAAGTGGCTACACCTTC. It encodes CASSLGSSGGKSGYTF.

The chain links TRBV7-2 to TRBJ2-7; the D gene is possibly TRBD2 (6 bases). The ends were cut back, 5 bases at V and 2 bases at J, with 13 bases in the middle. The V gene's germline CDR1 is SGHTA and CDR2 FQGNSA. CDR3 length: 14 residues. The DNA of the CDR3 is TGTGCCAGCAGCCACTTTGGGGGGACCTACGAGCAGTACTTC. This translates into CASSHFGGTYEQYF.

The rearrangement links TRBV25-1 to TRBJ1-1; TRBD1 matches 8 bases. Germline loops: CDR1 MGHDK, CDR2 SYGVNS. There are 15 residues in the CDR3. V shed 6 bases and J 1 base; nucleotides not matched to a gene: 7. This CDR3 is CASSIQGAENTEAFF. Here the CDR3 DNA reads TGTGCCAGCAGCATCCAGGGGGCGGAGAACACTGAAGCTTTCTTT. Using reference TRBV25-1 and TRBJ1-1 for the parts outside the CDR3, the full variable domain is EADIYQTPRYLVIGTGKKITLECSQTMGHDKMYWYQQDPGMELHLIHYSYGVNSTEKGDLSSESTVSRIRTEHFPLTLESARPSHTSQYLCASSIQGAENTEAFFGQGTRLTVV.